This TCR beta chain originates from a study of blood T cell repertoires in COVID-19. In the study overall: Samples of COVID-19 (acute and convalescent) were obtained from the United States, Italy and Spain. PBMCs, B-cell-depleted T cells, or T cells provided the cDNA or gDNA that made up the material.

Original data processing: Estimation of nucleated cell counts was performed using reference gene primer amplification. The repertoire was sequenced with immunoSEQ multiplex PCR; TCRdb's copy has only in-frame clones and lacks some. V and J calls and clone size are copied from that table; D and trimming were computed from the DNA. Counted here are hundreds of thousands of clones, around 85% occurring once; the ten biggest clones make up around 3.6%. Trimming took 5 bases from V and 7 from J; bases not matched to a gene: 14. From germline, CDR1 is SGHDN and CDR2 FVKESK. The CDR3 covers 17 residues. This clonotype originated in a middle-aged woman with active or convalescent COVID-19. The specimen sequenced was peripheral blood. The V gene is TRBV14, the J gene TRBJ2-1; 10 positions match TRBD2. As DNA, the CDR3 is TGTGCCAGCAGCTATGGGATTGGGAGCGGGGGGGCGAATGAGCAGTTCTTC. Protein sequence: CASSYGIGSGGANEQFF.